This TCR beta chain derives from a study of cytomegalovirus exposure and HLA in healthy donors. Study information: Unique TCR beta sequences numbering around 110 million came from around 180 million T cells in an earlier analysis. Study-wide results and limits: Some V segments (TRBV6-2 and TRBV6-3 among them) were excluded as indistinguishable. For most TCR beta V segments, an earlier analysis put the productive rate at about 87% or about 30% of the time.

This CDR3 is 14 amino acids long. Germline V gene sequence: CDR1 ENHRY, CDR2 SYGVKD. V trimming: 5 bases; J trimming: 11 bases; junction bases outside the gene matches: 9. On this clone: The antigen remains unidentified.

Primers: 60 Vbeta forward and 13 Jbeta reverse. Under the authors' procedure: A later analysis counted around 74 million unique TCR beta chains, some 12 million shared. Some clones are missing from TCRdb's copy, which holds only in-frame ones; the method was immunoSEQ multiplex PCR. The V and J calls and clone size are taken from that table; D and trimming were inferred from the DNA. Of more than 85,000 clones in the sample, roughly four fifths are singletons; the top ten hold 1% to 1.5%. The sequenced material came from PBMCs. V gene TRBV10-3 combines with J gene TRBJ1-1; TRBD1 matches at 12 bases. The TCR comes from a man between 35 and 55 years old in good health and CMV-seronegative. In DNA, the CDR3 is TGTGCCATCAGTCCGGGACAGGGGGCGGGGGGGGCTTTCTTT. This codes for CAISPGQGAGGAFF.